The present T cell receptor beta chain was sequenced within a study of T cell changes during pregnancy in multiple sclerosis. TCRdb's table, derived via immunoSEQ multiplex PCR, lists solely in-frame clones and lacks some. Here the sample spans tens of thousands of clones, under 95% being singletons. Specimen: peripheral blood, collected in the first trimester of pregnancy. The receptor's source is a female donor with multiple sclerosis, enrolled in a pregnancy study.

CDR3 bases: TGCAGCGTTGCGGTCGGGGGGCTCACAGATACGCAGTATTTT. As protein: CSVAVGGLTDTQYF. This sequence joins TRBV29-1 and TRBJ2-3, with TRBD2 as a possible D gene (7 bases). The V gene's germline CDR1 is SQVTM and CDR2 ANQGSEA. The CDR3 spans 14 residues. V was trimmed by 4 bases and J by 2 bases, leaving 13 bases between them.